This TCR beta chain derives from a study of OX40 agonist ivuxolimab in advanced cancers. Some clones are missing from TCRdb's copy, which holds only in-frame ones; the method was immunoSEQ multiplex PCR. The repertoire includes 83,000 or so clones, about 86% of them detected once, and approximately 1.9% sits in the top ten. The receptor was isolated from an adult with an advanced solid tumor such as melanoma, head and neck, liver or kidney cancer. The specimen was CD4+ or CD8+ T cells sorted from blood, collected in a trial of the OX40 agonist ivuxolimab.

CDR3 sequence (DNA): TGTGCCAGCAAGAAACTAGCGGGGGATAACACCGGGGAGCTGTTTTTT. This gives the protein CASKKLAGDNTGELFF. This chain joins TRBV2 and TRBJ2-2; 11 positions agree with TRBD2. In germline, CDR1 is SNHLY, CDR2 FYNNEI. This CDR3 region has 16 residues. With V trimmed by 7 bases and J by 2 bases, 6 bases remained unmatched.